The 29 T cell receptor beta chains listed next were all sequenced from one sample in a study of identical twins. TCRdb re-derived calls from the 5' RACE reads in MiXCR, one entry per CDR3 protein. The sample holds 410,000 or so distinct CDR3 sequences, about 18% seen once. Sequencing was carried out using naive T cells sorted from blood. These receptors were collected from a man between 45 and 60 years old in good health.

The chain has TRBV20-1 and TRBJ2-3; 11 nucleotides agree with TRBD2. V shed 0 bases, J shed 0 bases, and the junction held 11 bases outside the gene matches. The CDR3 contains 19 residues. Germline CDR1 reads DFQATT; CDR2 reads SNEGSKA (reference sequence). The CDR3 sequence is CSARDRGASGGPSTDTQYF. In DNA, the CDR3 is TGCAGTGCTAGAGATCGGGGGGCTAGCGGGGGGCCCAGCACAGATACGCAGTATTTT.

This clonotype was observed a handful of times. This rearrangement joins TRBV20-1 to TRBJ1-1; TRBD1 might be the D (6 bases). Trimming shortened V by 2 bases and J by 3 bases, and 13 bases separated the two germline ends. CDR1 DFQATT and CDR2 SNEGSKA come from the germline V gene (reference sequence). This CDR3 has 14 amino acids. CDR3 sequence (DNA): TGCAGTGCTAGACCCTCGACAGGTCACACTGAAGCTTTCTTT. Translating it yields CSARPSTGHTEAFF.

A few counts support this clonotype. This chain links TRBV6-1 with TRBJ2-3; 8 positions match TRBD2. The length of the CDR3 is 16 residues. After removal of 6 bases from V and 1 base from J, the junction contained 9 bases not matched to a gene. Germline lookup yields CDR1 MNHNS and CDR2 SASEGT. CDR3 loop: CASRPGPGLGTDTQYF. In DNA, the CDR3 is TGTGCCAGCAGACCTGGACCGGGACTAGGCACAGATACGCAGTATTTT.

There are many counts of this clonotype. V and J are TRBV5-6 and TRBJ2-1, with D tentatively TRBD1 or TRBD2 (5 bases each). Germline values: CDR1 SGHDT, CDR2 YYEEEE. CDR3 length: 15 residues. The V and J ends lost 3 bases and 3 bases respectively, with 13 bases between them. The CDR3: CASSSPGRYYNEQFF. The CDR3 DNA reads TGTGCCAGCAGCTCTCCGGGACGGTACTACAATGAGCAGTTCTTC.

In its sample, this clonotype was seen many times. This chain uses TRBV20-1 with TRBJ2-3; D gene ambiguous. V gave up 1 base and J gave up 2 bases, with 7 bases separating them. The CDR3 loop spans 13 amino acids. Germline V CDR1 and CDR2: DFQATT, SNEGSKA (reference sequence). The CDR3 here is CSARGGTTDTQYF. CDR3 coding DNA: TGCAGTGCTAGAGGGGGTACCACAGATACGCAGTATTTT.

The gene calls are TRBV3-1 and TRBJ1-1, with TRBD1 as a possible D gene (5 bases). The CDR3 is 15 residues long. The V gene's germline CDR1 is LGHDT and CDR2 YNNKEL (reference sequence). Between the trimmed V and J ends, which lost 6 bases and 0 bases, there was a span of 14 bases. The CDR3 here is CASSLSARVNTEAFF. The CDR3 bases are TGTGCCAGCAGTCTTTCGGCCAGGGTGAACACTGAAGCTTTCTTT. Full variable domain (rest looked up from reference TRBV3-1 and TRBJ1-1): DTAVSQTPKYLVTQMGNDKSIKCEQNLGHDTMYWYKQDSKKFLKIMFSYNNKELIINETVPNRFSPKSPDKAHLNLHINSLELGDSAVYFCASSLSARVNTEAFFGQGTRLTVV.

The chain links TRBV20-1 to TRBJ2-2; D not resolved. Germline V gene sequence: CDR1 DFQATT, CDR2 SNEGSKA (reference sequence). This CDR3 comprises 14 residues. V gave up 1 base and J gave up 2 bases, with 8 bases separating them. The CDR3 loop reads CSARALGNTGELFF. For the CDR3, the DNA is TGCAGTGCTAGAGCGCTAGGAAACACCGGGGAGCTGTTTTTT.

J is TRBJ2-4 and V is TRBV28, with D uncertain. The CDR3 consists of 13 residues. Trimming cost V 3 bases and J 0 bases, with 3 bases left between them. Germline V CDR1 and CDR2: MDHEN, SYDVKM. The CDR3 here is CASSFGAKNIQYF. DNA for the CDR3: TGTGCCAGCAGTTTCGGAGCCAAAAACATTCAGTACTTC.

On this clonotype: This may be a read error: a much more frequent sequence differs by one nucleotide. J is TRBJ2-4 and V is TRBV15; tentative D call: TRBD1 (6 bases). The V gene's germline CDR1 is LNHNV and CDR2 YYDKDF (reference sequence). CDR3 length: 17 amino acids. The V gene lost 0 bases and the J gene lost 5 bases, with 17 bases spanning the gap. In nucleotides, the CDR3 is TGTGCCACCAGCAGAGATCGTTACGAGGCAGGGGAAAACATTCAGTACTTC. Protein: CATSRDRYEAGENIQYF.

This clonotype occurred many times. The chain has TRBV24-1 and TRBJ2-1, with D possibly being TRBD1 (5 bases). V shed 5 bases and J shed 2 bases, with 9 bases lying between them. This CDR3 spans 14 amino acids. Germline V gene data show CDR1 as KGHDR and CDR2 as SFDVKD. CDR3 DNA: TGTGCCACCAGTGGGGCAGGGACCTACAATGAGCAGTTCTTC. Translated, it gives CATSGAGTYNEQFF.

Only one count was recorded for this clonotype. V gene TRBV28 combines with J gene TRBJ1-4; possibly TRBD1 for D (6 bases). V shed 8 bases and J shed 4 bases, with 14 bases lying between them. Germline V CDR1 and CDR2: MDHEN, SYDVKM. The CDR3 sequence is 14 residues long. CDR3 protein: CASRGANYNEKLFF. The DNA for the CDR3 is TGTGCCAGCCGGGGGGCCAACTATAATGAAAAACTGTTTTTT. Based on the CDR3 plus reference TRBV28 and TRBJ1-4, the full variable domain is DVKVTQSSRYLVKRTGEKVFLECVQDMDHENMFWYRQDPGLGLRLIYFSYDVKMKEKGDIPEGYSVSREKKERFSLILESASTNQTSMYLCASRGANYNEKLFFGSGTQLSVL.

The chain uses TRBV20-1 and TRBJ2-7, with 8 bases fitting TRBD1. V gave up 1 base and J gave up 4 bases; unmatched junction bases: 6. The CDR3 extends over 14 amino acids. Germline V gene data show CDR1 as DFQATT and CDR2 as SNEGSKA (reference sequence). DNA of the CDR3: TGCAGTGCTAGAGGTTTGGACAGGGATTACGAGCAGTACTTC. This gives the protein CSARGLDRDYEQYF.

This clonotype was seen only a few times. DNA for the CDR3: TGCGCCAGCAGCCCTCCTGGGGGTAGCGGGAGCTTCTTCTACAATGAGCAGTTCTTC. It yields the protein CASSPPGGSGSFFYNEQFF. The chain has TRBV4-1 and TRBJ2-1; 9 bases match TRBD2. The CDR3 sequence is 19 residues long. J lost 3 bases, V lost 4 bases, and 16 bases had no gene match. Germline CDR1 and CDR2: MGHRA and YSYEKL.

This clonotype was observed a handful of times. The chain couples TRBV20-1 to TRBJ1-6; D might be TRBD1 (6 bases). Germline values: CDR1 DFQATT, CDR2 SNEGSKA (reference sequence). The V and J ends lost 3 bases and 8 bases respectively, with 17 bases between them. CDR3 length: 15 residues. DNA of the CDR3: TGCAGTGCTAGGGGGGCAGGGCTAGTGTATTCACCCCTCCACTTT. Protein product: CSARGAGLVYSPLHF.

The chain combines TRBV10-3 with TRBJ2-5, with TRBD2 matching over 10 bases. With 4 bases clipped from V and 3 bases from J, the junction kept 11 bases outside the gene matches. Germline CDR1 reads ENHRY; CDR2 reads SYGVKD. The CDR3 has 17 amino acids. This chain's CDR3 is CAISGISGGLRKETQYF. Here the CDR3 DNA reads TGTGCCATCAGTGGGATTAGCGGGGGGTTGAGAAAAGAGACCCAGTACTTC.

This clonotype was picked up a small number of times. The gene calls are TRBV13 and TRBJ1-2; D uncertain. Germline-derived CDR1 and CDR2 are PRHDT and FYEKMQ (reference sequence). V was cut by 5 bases and J by 8 bases, with 15 bases left in between. The CDR3 covers 13 residues. This chain's CDR3 is CASSPPVSRGYTF. The CDR3 DNA is TGTGCCAGCAGCCCCCCCGTGAGTCGGGGCTACACCTTC.

This clonotype has more than one count but fewer than ten. The genes are TRBV13 and TRBJ2-2, with unresolved D. V lost 1 base to trimming and J lost 2 bases, with 8 bases between them. The germline V gene has CDR1 PRHDT and CDR2 FYEKMQ (reference sequence). This CDR3 is built from 15 residues. CDR3 sequence reads: CASSLEAANTGELFF. In nucleotides, the CDR3 is TGTGCCAGCAGCTTAGAGGCGGCTAACACCGGGGAGCTGTTTTTT.

This clonotype was detected many times. The V gene is TRBV12-3 or TRBV12-4, the J gene TRBJ2-3, with 10 bases aligning to TRBD2. The trim removed 6 bases at V and 0 bases at J, leaving 3 bases unmatched. CDR3 length equals 15 residues. The chain's CDR3 is CASRTSGLSTDTQYF. CDR3 DNA sequence: TGTGCCAGCAGGACTAGCGGGCTTAGCACAGATACGCAGTATTTT.

A word on this clonotype: A read error may explain this, as a much larger clone is one base away. The J gene is TRBJ2-2, the V gene TRBV11-3; the D is unclear. CDR3 length equals 12 residues. The germline V and J ends were trimmed by 1 base and 7 bases, with 4 bases remaining between them. Looked up from germline, CDR1 is SGHNT and CDR2 is YENEEA. The CDR3 sequence is CASSLVVGELFF. The CDR3, as DNA: TGTGCCAGCAGCTTAGTGGTCGGGGAGCTGTTTTTT. The full variable domain, completed using reference TRBV11-3 and TRBJ2-2, is EAGVVQSPRYKIIEKKQPVAFWCNPISGHNTLYWYLQNLGQGPELLIRYENEEAVDDSQLPKDRFSAERLKGVDSTLKIQPAELGDSAVYLCASSLVVGELFFGEGSRLTVL.

This clonotype was recorded at least ten times. The gene calls are TRBV7-2 and TRBJ1-5, with 7 positions matching TRBD1. The CDR3 sequence is 16 residues long. The V segment lost 6 bases and the J segment 7 bases; nucleotides outside the gene matches: 15. Germline CDR1 is SGHTA and CDR2 is FQGNSA. For the CDR3, the DNA is TGTGCCAGCAGAATACAGACAGGGAATTTTTTGCAGCCCCAGCATTTT. This encodes CASRIQTGNFLQPQHF.

This clonotype was counted at least ten times. This chain joins TRBV27 and TRBJ2-6, with D perhaps matching TRBD1 or TRBD2 (5 bases each). Trimming shortened V by 3 bases and J by 0 bases, and 9 bases separated the two germline ends. The CDR3 length is 16 residues. Germline V CDR1 and CDR2: MNHEY, SMNVEV (reference sequence). The CDR3 here is CASSFNGASGANVLTF. As DNA, the CDR3 is TGTGCCAGCAGTTTTAACGGGGCCTCTGGGGCCAACGTCCTGACTTTC.

The J gene is TRBJ2-4, the V gene TRBV6-2 or TRBV6-3; D may correspond to TRBD1 or TRBD2 (5 bases each). Trimming removed 0 bases from V and 8 bases from J, with 8 bases in between. The CDR3 spans 13 residues. CDR1 and CDR2 (germline): MNHEY, SVGEGT. The CDR3 DNA sequence: TGTGCCAGCAGTTACTCGGGACGGGACATTCAGTACTTC. The encoded protein is CASSYSGRDIQYF.

This clonotype was seen at least ten times. This rearrangement joins TRBV27 to TRBJ2-7, with 7 nucleotides matching TRBD1. Germline CDR1 reads MNHEY; CDR2 reads SMNVEV (reference sequence). The ends lost 1 base at V and 4 bases at J; junction bases unmatched: 4. The CDR3 covers 14 residues. The CDR3: CASSLLGGRYEQYF. CDR3 nucleotide sequence: TGTGCCAGCAGTTTATTAGGGGGCCGGTACGAGCAGTACTTC.

This clonotype was observed many times. The J gene is TRBJ2-3, the V gene TRBV7-6, with D perhaps matching TRBD2 (7 bases). Trimming removed 5 bases at V and 2 bases at J, with 20 bases between. Germline CDR1 and CDR2: SGHVS and FNYEAQ. The CDR3 contains 17 residues. CDR3 region: CASSAFGGRTPTDTQYF. The CDR3 DNA follows: TGTGCCAGCAGCGCCTTCGGGGGGCGGACACCCACAGATACGCAGTATTTT. Full variable domain (rest looked up from reference TRBV7-6 and TRBJ2-3): GAGVSQSPRYKVTKRGQDVALRCDPISGHVSLYWYRQALGQGPEFLTYFNYEAQQDKSGLPNDRFSAERPEGSISTLTIQRTEQRDSAMYRCASSAFGGRTPTDTQYFGPGTRLTVL.

This clonotype showed up many times. This chain joins TRBV18 and TRBJ2-7; D possibly matches TRBD1 or TRBD2 (6 bases each). The V gene lost 0 bases and the J gene lost 2 bases, with 11 bases spanning the gap. The germline gives CDR1 KGHSH, CDR2 LQKENI. This CDR3 is built from 15 residues. The CDR3 spells CASSPPGASAYEQYF. The CDR3 bases are TGTGCCAGCTCACCACCGGGGGCTAGCGCCTACGAGCAGTACTTC.

This clonotype was seen at least ten times. The chain links TRBV20-1 to TRBJ1-5, with D possibly TRBD1 on 5 matching bases. Trimming shortened V by 0 bases and J by 3 bases, and 18 bases separated the two germline ends. The CDR3 has 17 residues. The germline CDR1 and CDR2 sequences are DFQATT and SNEGSKA (reference sequence). The CDR3 sequence is CSARDPRRQFLNQPQHF. The CDR3 DNA sequence: TGCAGTGCTAGAGATCCCAGGAGACAGTTCCTCAATCAGCCCCAGCATTTT.

This chain uses TRBV12-3 or TRBV12-4 with TRBJ2-7, with D unclear. With 1 base removed from V and 7 bases from J, the gap between germline ends came to 14 bases. The CDR3 consists of 14 residues. The CDR3 DNA is TGTGCCAGCAGTTTAGACGGCTCCCTGGGGGAGCAGTACTTC. It specifies CASSLDGSLGEQYF.

The chain joins TRBV28 to TRBJ2-6, with a tentative D call TRBD1 (5 bases). The CDR3 covers 15 residues. Between the trimmed V and J ends, which lost 6 bases and 2 bases, there was a span of 11 bases. Germline V gives CDR1 MDHEN, CDR2 SYDVKM. The CDR3 DNA follows: TGTGCCAGCAGAATACCAGGGCCTGGGGCCAACGTCCTGACTTTC. It is translated as CASRIPGPGANVLTF.

This clonotype was detected many times. The rearrangement joins TRBV4-3 to TRBJ2-1; D possibly matches TRBD1 or TRBD2 (6 bases each). CDR1 is LGHNA and CDR2 is YSLEER in the germline V gene. The ends were cut back, 0 bases at V and 9 bases at J, with 27 bases in the middle. The CDR3 totals 19 residues. The CDR3 DNA reads as TGCGCCAGCAGCCAAGACTCCTACCTTAGCCGGGGGCGAAGCAGTGAGCAGTTCTTC. It yields the protein CASSQDSYLSRGRSSEQFF.